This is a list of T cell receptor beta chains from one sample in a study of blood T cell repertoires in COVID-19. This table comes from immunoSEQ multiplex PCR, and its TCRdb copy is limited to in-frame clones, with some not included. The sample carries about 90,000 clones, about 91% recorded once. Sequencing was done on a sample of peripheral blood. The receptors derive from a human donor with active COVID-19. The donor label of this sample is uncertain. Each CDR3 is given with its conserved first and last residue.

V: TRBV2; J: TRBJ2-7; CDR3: CASNGQGNYEQYF
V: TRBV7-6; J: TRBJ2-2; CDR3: CASSHRDRANTGELFF
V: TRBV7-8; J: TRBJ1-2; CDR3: CASSSYGGLGQTFYGYTF
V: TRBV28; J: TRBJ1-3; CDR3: CAARTLGVEGNTIYF
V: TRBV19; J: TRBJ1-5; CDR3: CASSIQVSNQPQHF
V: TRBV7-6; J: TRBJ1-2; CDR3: CASSLGNGGGYTF
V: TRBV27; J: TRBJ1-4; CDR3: CASSFLRTGEYEKLFF
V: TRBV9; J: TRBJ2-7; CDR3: CASSAGTGGVEQYF
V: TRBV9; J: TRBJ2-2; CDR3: CASSPTGTGTGELFF
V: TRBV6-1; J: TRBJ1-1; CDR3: CASSEARAYTVAFF
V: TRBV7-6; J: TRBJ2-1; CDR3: CASSSADRGLNEQFF
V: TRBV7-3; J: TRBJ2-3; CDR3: CASSPSPGDTQYF
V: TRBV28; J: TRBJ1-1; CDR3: CASSFGGKTEAFF
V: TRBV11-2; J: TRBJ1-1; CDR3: CASSLDTQNTEAFF
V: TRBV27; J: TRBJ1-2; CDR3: CASSRGGGGNYGYTF
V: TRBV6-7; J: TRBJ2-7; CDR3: CASSTTLWVAGGRYEQYF
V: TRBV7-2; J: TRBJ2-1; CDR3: CASSLGTGGPYNEQFF
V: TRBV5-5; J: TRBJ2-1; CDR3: CATAGLKGNEQFF
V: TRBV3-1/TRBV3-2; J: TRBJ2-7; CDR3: CASSQGLAGGHEQYF
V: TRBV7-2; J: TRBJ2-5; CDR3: CASSRRGEVQETQYF
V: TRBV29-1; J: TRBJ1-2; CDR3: CSVAPAGYYGYTF
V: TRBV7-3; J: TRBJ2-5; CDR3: CASSPYSVWETQYF
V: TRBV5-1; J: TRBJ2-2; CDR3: CASSVAPGANTGELFF
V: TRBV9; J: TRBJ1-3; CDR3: CASSVFMQGQGSGNTIYF
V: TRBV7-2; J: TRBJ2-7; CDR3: CASSRAVRGVSYEQYF
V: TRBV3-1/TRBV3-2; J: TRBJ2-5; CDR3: CASSQLPPTSGPETQYF
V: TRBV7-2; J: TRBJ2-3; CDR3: CASSLEPRPTDTQYF
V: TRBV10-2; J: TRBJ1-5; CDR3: CASSEHTINQPQHF
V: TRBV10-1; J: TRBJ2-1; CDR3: CASSGRAGIHYNEQFF
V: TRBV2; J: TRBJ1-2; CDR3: CASSKSTGTAGGYTF
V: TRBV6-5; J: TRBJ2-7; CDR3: CASSFNRGEQYF
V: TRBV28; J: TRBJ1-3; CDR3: CASIFSVVSGNTIYF
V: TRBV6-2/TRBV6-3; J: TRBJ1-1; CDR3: CASSYYPGGKAFF